Following are 28 T cell receptor beta chains from one sample sequenced in a study of blood T cell repertoires in COVID-19. Assay: immunoSEQ multiplex PCR; the TCRdb copy retains only in-frame clones and omits some. The table lists about 230,000 clones, 87% of them singletons, with 9.5% to 15% in the top ten. The source material was peripheral blood. These receptors were taken from a woman aged 18-29 years who had recovered from COVID-19.

The chain joins TRBV23-1 to TRBJ1-1; 9 positions agree with TRBD1. TRBV23-1 carries the ORF label, with uncertain function. The J segment lost 4 bases and the V segment lost 0 bases, leaving 12 bases of the junction unmatched. This CDR3 is built from 18 residues. In DNA form, the CDR3 reads TGCGCCAGCAGTCAATCGCCGGGACAGGGAAGGGGAAGCACTGAAGCTTTCTTT. Translating it yields CASSQSPGQGRGSTEAFF.

This rearrangement joins TRBV10-1 to TRBJ2-2; TRBD2 might be the D (6 bases). Germline-derived CDR1 and CDR2 are WNHNN and SYGVQD (reference sequence). Trimming took off 3 bases at V and 5 bases at J, with 7 bases between the two ends. CDR3 length: 13 amino acids. The CDR3 is CASSERETGELFF. The CDR3 DNA follows: TGCGCCAGCAGTGAACGGGAGACCGGGGAGCTGTTTTTT.

This clone was observed a single time. V and J are TRBV27 and TRBJ1-3; no clear D. This CDR3 has 15 residues. The germline V and J ends were trimmed by 0 bases and 0 bases, with 6 bases remaining between them. Germline-derived CDR1 and CDR2 are MNHEY and SMNVEV (reference sequence). The CDR3 DNA follows: TGTGCCAGCAGTTTATCTTCCCACTCTGGAAACACCATATATTTT. Amino acid sequence: CASSLSSHSGNTIYF.

V is TRBV28 and J is TRBJ1-2; D is undetermined. Germline lookup yields CDR1 MDHEN and CDR2 SYDVKM. This CDR3 contains 12 residues. The V gene lost 3 bases and the J gene lost 4 bases, with 6 bases spanning the gap. DNA for the CDR3: TGTGCCAGCAGTTTTACTTCCTATGGCTACACCTTC. It encodes CASSFTSYGYTF.

The chain carries TRBV24-1 and TRBJ1-5; D gene uncertain. Germline V gives CDR1 KGHDR, CDR2 SFDVKD. V lost 3 bases to trimming and J lost 0 bases, with 5 bases between them. This CDR3 spans 14 amino acids. This CDR3 is CATSDPYSNQPQHF. CDR3 sequence (DNA): TGTGCCACCAGTGATCCCTATAGCAATCAGCCCCAGCATTTT.

The rearrangement uses TRBV27 and TRBJ1-2; 9 bases are shared with TRBD1. J gave up 8 bases and V 3 bases, and 7 bases lay outside the gene matches. Germline V lookup: CDR1 MNHEY, CDR2 SMNVEV (reference sequence). The CDR3 is 14 amino acids. CDR3 coding DNA: TGTGCCAGCAGTTTCCACGGGACAGGGCAAGGCTACACCTTC. As protein: CASSFHGTGQGYTF.

This rearrangement joins TRBV9 to TRBJ2-6, with D perhaps TRBD1 (5 bases). This CDR3 is 19 amino acids long. V was cut by 4 bases and J by 0 bases, with 20 bases left in between. Germline CDR1 reads SGDLS; CDR2 reads YYNGEE. CDR3 residues: CASSSRTDSDTSGANVLTF. CDR3 DNA: TGTGCCAGCAGCTCCCGAACCGACAGCGACACCTCTGGGGCCAACGTCCTGACTTTC.

This clone was counted only a few times. The CDR3 region is CASTVLAGGPSTDTQYF. The CDR3 DNA reads TGCGCCAGCACCGTACTAGCGGGAGGGCCTAGCACAGATACGCAGTATTTT. This sequence joins TRBV5-1 and TRBJ2-3; the match to TRBD2 covers 13 bases. V lost 6 bases to trimming and J lost 0 bases; unmatched junction nucleotides: 7. The germline V gene encodes CDR1 SGHRS and CDR2 YFSETQ. The CDR3 extends over 17 amino acids.

This clone was recorded only once. The chain employs TRBV7-9 and TRBJ1-1, with D tentatively TRBD1 (6 bases). Germline CDR1 SEHNR, CDR2 FQNEAQ (reference sequence). CDR3 length: 14 amino acids. V lost 5 bases, J lost 3 bases, and 13 bases lay in between. This chain's CDR3 is CASSVRDTDTEAFF. CDR3 DNA: TGTGCCAGCAGCGTTCGGGACACGGACACTGAAGCTTTCTTT. The complete variable domain, with remaining parts taken from reference TRBV7-9 and TRBJ1-1, reads DTGVSQNPRHKITKRGQNVTFRCDPISEHNRLYWYRQTLGQGPEFLTYFQNEAQLEKSRLLSDRFSAERPKGSFSTLEIQRTEQGDSAMYLCASSVRDTDTEAFFGQGTRLTVV.

The rearrangement links TRBV30 to TRBJ1-4; TRBD1 matches 7 bases. This CDR3 is 11 amino acids long. V trimming: 6 bases; J trimming: 10 bases; junction bases outside the gene matches: 5. CDR1 GTSNPN and CDR2 SVGIG come from the germline V gene (reference sequence). Here the CDR3 reads CACRQGAKLFF. In DNA form, the CDR3 reads TGTGCCTGCCGACAGGGAGCAAAACTGTTTTTT.

The chain employs TRBV7-2 and TRBJ2-1; the match to TRBD1 covers 10 bases. The CDR3 contains 16 residues. V gave up 0 bases and J gave up 9 bases; unmatched junction bases: 8. Germline lookup yields CDR1 SGHTA and CDR2 FQGNSA. Here the CDR3 reads CASSLAPKTGGPEQFF. DNA for the CDR3: TGTGCCAGCAGCTTAGCGCCAAAGACAGGGGGCCCTGAGCAGTTCTTC.

Ten or more counts support this clone. The chain is built from TRBV6-1 and TRBJ2-6, with D uncertain. V was shortened by 1 base and J by 0 bases, with 4 bases between the two germline ends. The CDR3 is 15 amino acids. CDR1 is MNHNS, CDR2 SASEGT, per germline. CDR3 loop: CASSEDISGANVLTF. The CDR3 DNA reads as TGTGCCAGCAGTGAAGACATCTCTGGGGCCAACGTCCTGACTTTC.

The chain uses TRBV13 and TRBJ2-1, with TRBD2 identical over 10 bases. Trimming took 1 base from V and 8 from J; bases not matched to a gene: 11. Germline CDR1 and CDR2: PRHDT and FYEKMQ (reference sequence). The CDR3 loop spans 17 amino acids. The CDR3 DNA reads TGTGCCAGCAGCTTAGCCCGGGCTAGCGGGAGTAGCTATGAGCAGTTCTTC. Amino acids: CASSLARASGSSYEQFF.

The CDR3 spells CASSLYRTTGSNEQFF. For the CDR3, the DNA is TGCGCCAGCAGCTTGTACCGCACTACGGGATCCAATGAGCAGTTCTTC. The chain joins TRBV5-1 to TRBJ2-1; TRBD2 might be the D (5 bases). CDR1 and CDR2 from the germline V gene are SGHRS and YFSETQ. This CDR3 contains 16 residues. Trimming removed 1 base from V and 6 bases from J, with 17 bases in between.

This clone is a singleton in its sample. Within the sample, other DNA sequences also encode this same CDR3. The J gene is TRBJ1-1, the V gene TRBV19, with a possible D match to TRBD1 (5 bases). The V gene lost 1 base and the J gene lost 4 bases, with 7 bases spanning the gap. The CDR3 length is 13 residues. Germline CDR1 is LNHDA and CDR2 is SQIVND (reference sequence). CDR3 DNA: TGTGCCAGTAGTATAGCGGGGGGCACTGAAGCTTTCTTT. Its protein product is CASSIAGGTEAFF. Full variable domain (rest looked up from reference TRBV19 and TRBJ1-1): DGGITQSPKYLFRKEGQNVTLSCEQNLNHDAMYWYRQDPGQGLRLIYYSQIVNDFQKGDIAEGYSVSREKKESFPLTVTSAQKNPTAFYLCASSIAGGTEAFFGQGTRLTVV.

The chain has TRBV18 and TRBJ2-7, with TRBD2 matching 14 bases. The germline V gene has CDR1 KGHSH and CDR2 LQKENI. J was trimmed by 4 bases and V by 3 bases; bases with no gene match: 2. CDR3 length: 15 residues. The CDR3 bases are TGTGCCAGCTCACCCGGGACTAGCGGGAGTTACGAGCAGTACTTC. It codes for CASSPGTSGSYEQYF.

The chain links TRBV9 to TRBJ2-1, with 9 nucleotides matching TRBD2. The CDR3 has 16 amino acids. V was pared by 0 bases and J by 1 base, with 2 bases of the junction left unmatched. The germline gives CDR1 SGDLS, CDR2 YYNGEE. The DNA for the CDR3 is TGTGCCAGCAGCGTAGGGCTAGCGGGATCCTACAATGAGCAGTTCTTC. This translates into CASSVGLAGSYNEQFF.

The rearrangement uses TRBV7-2 and TRBJ2-7, with a weak D call TRBD2 (6 bases). This CDR3 comprises 16 residues. Germline loops: CDR1 SGHTA, CDR2 FQGNSA. The V end lost 1 base, the J end lost 1 base, and 14 bases lay between the germline ends. The CDR3: CASSLVGGMSSYEQYF. The CDR3 DNA reads TGTGCCAGCAGCTTAGTGGGGGGAATGTCGTCCTACGAGCAGTACTTC.

The chain has TRBV7-8 and TRBJ1-2; tentative D call: TRBD1 (5 bases). This CDR3 comprises 15 residues. V was pared by 0 bases and J by 3 bases, with 11 bases between. CDR1 is SGHVS and CDR2 is FQNEAQ in the germline V gene. CDR3: CASSLAYLQDYGYTF. DNA for the CDR3: TGTGCCAGCAGCTTAGCCTACCTACAGGACTATGGCTACACCTTC.

This clone was observed a single time. This chain joins TRBV7-6 and TRBJ2-7; 8 bases fit TRBD1. CDR1 is SGHVS, CDR2 FNYEAQ, per germline. CDR3 length: 15 amino acids. V was pared by 1 base and J by 7 bases, with 9 bases of the junction left unmatched. CDR3 loop: CASSLGPGGPGEQYF. The DNA of the CDR3 is TGTGCCAGCAGCTTAGGCCCAGGGGGCCCGGGGGAGCAGTACTTC.

This clone has just one count. CDR3 region: CASRREETQYF. The CDR3 DNA follows: TGCGCCAGCAGAAGAGAAGAGACCCAGTACTTC. V gene TRBV10-2 combines with J gene TRBJ2-5; D is unclear. The CDR3 is 11 residues long. Trimming cost V 6 bases and J 3 bases, with 5 bases left between them. The germline V gene encodes CDR1 WSHSY and CDR2 SAAADI.

The rearrangement links TRBV15 to TRBJ1-5; possibly TRBD1 for D (6 bases). The ends were cut back, 0 bases at V and 4 bases at J, with 10 bases in the middle. The CDR3 loop spans 15 amino acids. Germline V gene sequence: CDR1 LNHNV, CDR2 YYDKDF (reference sequence). The CDR3 nucleotides read TGTGCCACCAGCAGAGACGTGGACAGAAATCAGCCCCAGCATTTT. This sequence encodes CATSRDVDRNQPQHF.

The chain employs TRBV14 and TRBJ1-1; D not certain. Trimming took off 3 bases at V and 1 base at J, with 12 bases between the two ends. The CDR3 contains 15 residues. CDR1 and CDR2 (germline): SGHDN, FVKESK. The DNA for the CDR3 is TGTGCCAGCAGCCACACCTTACTTCGGAACACTGAAGCTTTCTTT. Protein product: CASSHTLLRNTEAFF. Filled out from reference TRBV14 and TRBJ1-1, the complete variable domain reads EAGVTQFPSHSVIEKGQTVTLRCDPISGHDNLYWYRRVMGKEIKFLLHFVKESKQDESGMPNNRFLAERTGGTYSTLKVQPAELEDSGVYFCASSHTLLRNTEAFFGQGTRLTVV.

V gene TRBV4-1 combines with J gene TRBJ1-1; D unclear. Trimming took 6 bases from V and 6 from J, leaving 17 bases between them. The CDR3 contains 14 residues. Germline CDR1 is MGHRA and CDR2 is YSYEKL. CDR3 sequence: CASRKDFRQPEAFF. CDR3 coding DNA: TGCGCCAGCAGGAAGGACTTTAGGCAGCCTGAAGCTTTCTTT.

The V call is TRBV14, the J call TRBJ1-6; D uncertain. Germline CDR1 is SGHDN and CDR2 is FVKESK. The CDR3 covers 15 residues. V was trimmed by 4 bases and J by 5 bases, leaving 12 bases between them. The CDR3 sequence: CASSPPGVHNSPLHF. The CDR3 nucleotides read TGTGCCAGCAGCCCCCCCGGGGTACATAATTCACCCCTCCACTTT.

V is TRBV28 and J is TRBJ1-4; 8 bases align to TRBD1. The ends lost 5 bases at V and 8 bases at J; junction bases unmatched: 19. The CDR3 has 18 residues. Germline CDR1 reads MDHEN; CDR2 reads SYDVKM. Here the CDR3 reads CASSPMTGDFSLVEKLFF. CDR3 DNA: TGTGCCAGCAGTCCGATGACAGGGGATTTCAGTCTAGTGGAAAAACTGTTTTTT. The variable domain in full, with the rest retrieved from reference TRBV28 and TRBJ1-4, is DVKVTQSSRYLVKRTGEKVFLECVQDMDHENMFWYRQDPGLGLRLIYFSYDVKMKEKGDIPEGYSVSREKKERFSLILESASTNQTSMYLCASSPMTGDFSLVEKLFFGSGTQLSVL.

V is TRBV30 and J is TRBJ1-1, with a tentative D call TRBD1 (5 bases). The CDR3 is 13 residues long. Germline lookup yields CDR1 GTSNPN and CDR2 SVGIG (reference sequence). Trimming took 4 bases from V and 5 from J, leaving 14 bases between them. CDR3 residues: CAWNRQGGTEAFF. As DNA, the CDR3 is TGTGCCTGGAATCGGCAGGGTGGGACTGAAGCTTTCTTT.

The J gene is TRBJ1-1, the V gene TRBV30; a possible D gene is TRBD1 (5 bases). Trimming removed 4 bases from V and 3 bases from J, with 12 bases in between. CDR3 length: 13 residues. CDR1 is GTSNPN and CDR2 is SVGIG in the germline V gene (reference sequence). CDR3 in amino acids: CAWTGWGDTEAFF. The CDR3 DNA reads as TGTGCCTGGACAGGGTGGGGGGACACTGAAGCTTTCTTT.